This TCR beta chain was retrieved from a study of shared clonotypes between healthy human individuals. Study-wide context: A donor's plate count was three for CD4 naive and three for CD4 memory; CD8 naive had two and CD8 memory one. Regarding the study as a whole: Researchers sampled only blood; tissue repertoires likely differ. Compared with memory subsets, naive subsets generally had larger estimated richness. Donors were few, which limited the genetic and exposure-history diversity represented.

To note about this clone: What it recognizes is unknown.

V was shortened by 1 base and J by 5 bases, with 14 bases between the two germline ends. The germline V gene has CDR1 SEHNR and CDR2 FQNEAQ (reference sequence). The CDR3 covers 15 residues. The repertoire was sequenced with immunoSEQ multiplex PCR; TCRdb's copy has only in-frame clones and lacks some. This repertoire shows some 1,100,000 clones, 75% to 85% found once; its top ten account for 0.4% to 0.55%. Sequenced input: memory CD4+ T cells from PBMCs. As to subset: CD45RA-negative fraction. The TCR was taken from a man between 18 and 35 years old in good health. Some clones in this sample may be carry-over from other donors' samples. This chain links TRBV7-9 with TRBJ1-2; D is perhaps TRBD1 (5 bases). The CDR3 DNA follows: TGTGCCAGCAGCTTAGAGGCAGGGAAAGGGTATGGCTACACCTTC. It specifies CASSLEAGKGYGYTF.